This T cell receptor beta chain was recorded in a study of neurological immune-mediated disorders. General study findings and limits: Patients with HTLV-1-associated myelopathy had the highest level of TCR clonal expansion, whereas patients with multiple sclerosis had the lowest level, falling beneath the level found in healthy controls. None of the CDR3 amino acid sequences in expanded clones turned up in more than one subject, which points to private repertoires in all groups.

Regarding time point: longitudinal time-point 3. The study built unsorted libraries from 2 million PBMCs kept at -80 C. Template-switch 5'RACE cDNA synthesis added a 10-nucleotide unique molecular identifier. Each CDR3 protein gets one entry after TCRdb re-called the 5' RACE reads with MiXCR. The table lists about 53,000 distinct CDR3 sequences, about 8% of them singletons. The CDR3 runs to 12 residues. The germline V gene encodes CDR1 SSHAT and CDR2 FNYEAQ (reference sequence). V dropped 6 bases and J dropped 8 bases, with 11 bases sitting between them. This clonotype was seen repeatedly, ten times or more. Its antigen is unknown.

The origin of this receptor is a woman in her forties in good health. This chain connects TRBV7-7 to TRBJ2-1; D gene uncertain. The sequenced sample consisted of PBMCs. CDR3 sequence: CASSGVSDEQFF. CDR3 bases: TGTGCCAGCAGTGGGGTCTCGGATGAGCAGTTCTTC.